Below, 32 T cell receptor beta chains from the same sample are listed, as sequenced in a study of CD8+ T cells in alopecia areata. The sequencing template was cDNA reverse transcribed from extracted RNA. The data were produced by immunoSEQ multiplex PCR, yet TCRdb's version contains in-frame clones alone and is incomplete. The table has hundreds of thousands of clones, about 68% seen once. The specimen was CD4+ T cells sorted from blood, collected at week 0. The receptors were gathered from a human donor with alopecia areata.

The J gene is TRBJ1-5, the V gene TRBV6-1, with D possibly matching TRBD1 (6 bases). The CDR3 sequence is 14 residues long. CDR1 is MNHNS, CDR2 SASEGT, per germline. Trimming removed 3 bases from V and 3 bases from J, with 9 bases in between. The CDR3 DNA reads TGTGCCAGCAGTGACCGGGGGCCCAATCAGCCCCAGCATTTT. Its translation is CASSDRGPNQPQHF.

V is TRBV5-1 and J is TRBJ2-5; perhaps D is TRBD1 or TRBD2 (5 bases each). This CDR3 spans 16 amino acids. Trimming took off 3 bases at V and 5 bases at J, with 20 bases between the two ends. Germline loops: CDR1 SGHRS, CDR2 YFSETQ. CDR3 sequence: CASSSPPGRLMETQYF. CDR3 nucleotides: TGCGCCAGCAGCTCTCCTCCGGGACGGCTAATGGAGACCCAGTACTTC. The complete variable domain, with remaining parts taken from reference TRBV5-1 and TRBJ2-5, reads KAGVTQTPRYLIKTRGQQVTLSCSPISGHRSVSWYQQTPGQGLQFLFEYFSETQRNKGNFPGRFSGRQFSNSRSEMNVSTLELGDSALYLCASSSPPGRLMETQYFGPGTRLLVL.

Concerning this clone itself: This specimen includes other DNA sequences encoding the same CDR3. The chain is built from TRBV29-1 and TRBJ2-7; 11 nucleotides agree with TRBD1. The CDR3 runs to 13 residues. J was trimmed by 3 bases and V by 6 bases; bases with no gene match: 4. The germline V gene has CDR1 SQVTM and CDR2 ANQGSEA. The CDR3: CSVTGTGGYEQYF. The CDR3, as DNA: TGCAGCGTCACCGGGACAGGGGGCTACGAGCAGTACTTC.

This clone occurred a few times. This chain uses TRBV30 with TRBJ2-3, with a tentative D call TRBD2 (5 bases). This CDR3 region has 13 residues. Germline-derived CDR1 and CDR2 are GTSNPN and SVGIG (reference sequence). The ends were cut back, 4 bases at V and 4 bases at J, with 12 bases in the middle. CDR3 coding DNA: TGTGCCTGGAAGCGCGAGGGCTCAGATACGCAGTATTTT. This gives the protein CAWKREGSDTQYF.

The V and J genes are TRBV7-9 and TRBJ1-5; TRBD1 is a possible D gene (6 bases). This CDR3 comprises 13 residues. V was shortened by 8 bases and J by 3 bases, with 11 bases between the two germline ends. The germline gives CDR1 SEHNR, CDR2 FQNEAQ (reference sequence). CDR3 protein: CASAGQFNQPQHF. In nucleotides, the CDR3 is TGTGCCAGCGCCGGACAGTTCAATCAGCCCCAGCATTTT.

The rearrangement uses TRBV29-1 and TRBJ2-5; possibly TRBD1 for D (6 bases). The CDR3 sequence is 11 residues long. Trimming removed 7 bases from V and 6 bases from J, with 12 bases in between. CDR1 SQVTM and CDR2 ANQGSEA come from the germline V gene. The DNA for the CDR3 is TGCAGCGGCGTGGACAGCCAGACCCAGTACTTC. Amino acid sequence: CSGVDSQTQYF.

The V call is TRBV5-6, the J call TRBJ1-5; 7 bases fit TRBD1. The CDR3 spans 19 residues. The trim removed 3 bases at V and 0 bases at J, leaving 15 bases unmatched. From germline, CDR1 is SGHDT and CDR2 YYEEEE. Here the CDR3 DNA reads TGTGCCAGCAGCTCCCTTGTTCATGGGGACAGACATAGCAATCAGCCCCAGCATTTT. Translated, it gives CASSSLVHGDRHSNQPQHF.

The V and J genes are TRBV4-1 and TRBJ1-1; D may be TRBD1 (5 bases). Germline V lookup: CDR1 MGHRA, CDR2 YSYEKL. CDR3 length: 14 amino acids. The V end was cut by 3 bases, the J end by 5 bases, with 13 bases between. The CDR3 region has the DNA TGCGCCAGCAGCCACCCAGGGAGAGGGACTGAAGCTTTCTTT. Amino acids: CASSHPGRGTEAFF.

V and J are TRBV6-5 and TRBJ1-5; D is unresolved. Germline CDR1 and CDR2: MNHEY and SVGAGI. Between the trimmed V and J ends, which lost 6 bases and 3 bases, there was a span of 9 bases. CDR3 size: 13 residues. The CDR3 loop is CASRSGTNQPQHF. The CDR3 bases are TGTGCCAGCAGAAGCGGCACCAATCAGCCCCAGCATTTT.

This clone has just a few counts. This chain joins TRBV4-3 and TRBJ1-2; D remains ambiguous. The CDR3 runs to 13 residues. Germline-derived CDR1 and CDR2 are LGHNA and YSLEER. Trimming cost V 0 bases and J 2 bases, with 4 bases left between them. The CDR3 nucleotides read TGCGCCAGCAGCCAAGATTACAACTATGGCTACACCTTC. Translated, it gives CASSQDYNYGYTF.

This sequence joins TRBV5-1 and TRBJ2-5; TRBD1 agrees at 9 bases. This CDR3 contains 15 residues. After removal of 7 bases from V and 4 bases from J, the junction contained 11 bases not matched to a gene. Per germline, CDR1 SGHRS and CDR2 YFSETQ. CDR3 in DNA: TGCGCCAGCTACAGGGGGCGCAGTACCGGAGAGACCCAGTACTTC. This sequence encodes CASYRGRSTGETQYF.

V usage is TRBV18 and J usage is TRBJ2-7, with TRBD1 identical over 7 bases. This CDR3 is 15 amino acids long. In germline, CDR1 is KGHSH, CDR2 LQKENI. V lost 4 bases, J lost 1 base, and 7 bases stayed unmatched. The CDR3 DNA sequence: TGTGCCAGCTCACTCGACAGGGTAGGGTCCTACGAGCAGTACTTC. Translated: CASSLDRVGSYEQYF.

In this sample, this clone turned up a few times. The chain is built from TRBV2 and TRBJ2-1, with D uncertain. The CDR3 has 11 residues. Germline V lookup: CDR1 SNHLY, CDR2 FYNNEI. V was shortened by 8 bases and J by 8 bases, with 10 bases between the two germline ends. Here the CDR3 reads CASRILDEQFF. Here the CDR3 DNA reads TGTGCCAGCCGGATTCTGGATGAGCAGTTCTTC. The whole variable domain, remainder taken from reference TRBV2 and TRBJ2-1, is EPEVTQTPSHQVTQMGQEVILRCVPISNHLYFYWYRQILGQKVEFLVSFYNNEISEKSEIFDDQFSVERPDGSNFTLKIRSTKLEDSAMYFCASRILDEQFFGPGTRLTVL.

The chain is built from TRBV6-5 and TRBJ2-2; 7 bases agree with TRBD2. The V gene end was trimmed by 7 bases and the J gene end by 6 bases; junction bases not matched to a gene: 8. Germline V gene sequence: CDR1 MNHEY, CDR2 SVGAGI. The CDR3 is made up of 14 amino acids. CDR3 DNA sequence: TGTGCCAGCACCATACGGGGGGAGCCCGGGGAGCTGTTTTTT. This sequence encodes CASTIRGEPGELFF.

Here the CDR3 reads CAWSKGEDTEAFF. The DNA of the CDR3 is TGTGCCTGGAGTAAGGGGGAAGACACTGAAGCTTTCTTT. The chain uses TRBV30 and TRBJ1-1, with D tentatively TRBD1 (6 bases). CDR1 is GTSNPN, CDR2 SVGIG, per germline (reference sequence). Trimming removed 2 bases at V and 3 bases at J, with 10 bases between. This CDR3 has 13 amino acids.

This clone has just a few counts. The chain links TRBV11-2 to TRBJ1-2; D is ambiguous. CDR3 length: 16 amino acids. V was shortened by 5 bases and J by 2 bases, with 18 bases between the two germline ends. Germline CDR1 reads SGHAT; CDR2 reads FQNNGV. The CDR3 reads CASSPRVGFGNYGYTF. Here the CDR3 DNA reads TGTGCCAGCAGCCCGAGAGTCGGTTTTGGGAACTATGGCTACACCTTC.

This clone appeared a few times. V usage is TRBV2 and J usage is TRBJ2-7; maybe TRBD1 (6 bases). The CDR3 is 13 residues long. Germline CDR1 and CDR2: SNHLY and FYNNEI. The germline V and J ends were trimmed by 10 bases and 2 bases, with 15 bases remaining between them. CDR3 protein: CATDPDRTYEQYF. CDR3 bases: TGTGCCACCGACCCCGACAGGACCTACGAGCAGTACTTC.

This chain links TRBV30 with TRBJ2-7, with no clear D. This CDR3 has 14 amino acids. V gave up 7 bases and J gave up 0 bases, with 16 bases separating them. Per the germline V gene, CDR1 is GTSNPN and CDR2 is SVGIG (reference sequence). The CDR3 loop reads CAFGLTGTSYEQYF. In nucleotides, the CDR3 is TGTGCCTTCGGCTTGACGGGCACCTCCTACGAGCAGTACTTC.

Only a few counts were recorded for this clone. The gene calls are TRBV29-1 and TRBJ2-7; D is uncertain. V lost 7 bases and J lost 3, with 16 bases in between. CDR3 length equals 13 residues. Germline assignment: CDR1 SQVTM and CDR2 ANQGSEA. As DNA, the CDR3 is TGCAGCGCCACAAGTCCGATTAACTACGAGCAGTACTTC. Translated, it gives CSATSPINYEQYF.

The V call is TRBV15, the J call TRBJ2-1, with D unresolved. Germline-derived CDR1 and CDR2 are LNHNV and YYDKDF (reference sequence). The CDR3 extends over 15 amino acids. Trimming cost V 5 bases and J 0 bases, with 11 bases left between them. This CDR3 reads CATSGRRSSYNEQFF. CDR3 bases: TGTGCCACCAGCGGCCGTCGGAGCTCCTACAATGAGCAGTTCTTC.

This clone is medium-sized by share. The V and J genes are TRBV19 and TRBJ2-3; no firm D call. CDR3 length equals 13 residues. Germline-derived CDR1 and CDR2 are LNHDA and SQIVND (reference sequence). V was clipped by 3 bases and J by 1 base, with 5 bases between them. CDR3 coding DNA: TGTGCCAGTAGTATCATGGGCACAGATACGCAGTATTTT. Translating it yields CASSIMGTDTQYF.

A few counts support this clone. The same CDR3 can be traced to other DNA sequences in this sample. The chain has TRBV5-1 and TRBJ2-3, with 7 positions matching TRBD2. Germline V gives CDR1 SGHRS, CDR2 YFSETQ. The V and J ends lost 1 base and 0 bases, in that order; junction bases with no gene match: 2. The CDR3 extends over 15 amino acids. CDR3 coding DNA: TGCGCCAGCAGCTTGCGGGGGGTAAGCACAGATACGCAGTATTTT. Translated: CASSLRGVSTDTQYF.

CDR3 coding DNA: TGCGCCAGCAGCCCGAGGACAGGGCCAGATACGCAGTATTTT. This codes for CASSPRTGPDTQYF. V is TRBV5-1 and J is TRBJ2-3, with TRBD1 identical over 8 bases. CDR1 is SGHRS and CDR2 is YFSETQ in the germline V gene. CDR3 size: 14 residues. V lost 4 bases, J lost 4 bases, and 5 bases stayed unmatched. The full variable domain, in which reference TRBV5-1 and TRBJ2-3 provide the parts outside the CDR3, is KAGVTQTPRYLIKTRGQQVTLSCSPISGHRSVSWYQQTPGQGLQFLFEYFSETQRNKGNFPGRFSGRQFSNSRSEMNVSTLELGDSALYLCASSPRTGPDTQYFGPGTRLTVL.

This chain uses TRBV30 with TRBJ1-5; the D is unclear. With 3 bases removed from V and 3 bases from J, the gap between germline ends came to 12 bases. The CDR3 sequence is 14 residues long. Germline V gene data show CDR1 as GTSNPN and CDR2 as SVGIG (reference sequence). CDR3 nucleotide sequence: TGTGCCTGGAGCACTCCGGGATTCAATCAGCCCCAGCATTTT. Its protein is CAWSTPGFNQPQHF.

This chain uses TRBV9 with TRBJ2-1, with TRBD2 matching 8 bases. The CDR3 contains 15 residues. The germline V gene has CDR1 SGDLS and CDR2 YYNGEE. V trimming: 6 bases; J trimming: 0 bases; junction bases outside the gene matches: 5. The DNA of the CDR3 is TGTGCCAGCAATAAAGCGGGGGACTCCTACAATGAGCAGTTCTTC. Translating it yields CASNKAGDSYNEQFF.

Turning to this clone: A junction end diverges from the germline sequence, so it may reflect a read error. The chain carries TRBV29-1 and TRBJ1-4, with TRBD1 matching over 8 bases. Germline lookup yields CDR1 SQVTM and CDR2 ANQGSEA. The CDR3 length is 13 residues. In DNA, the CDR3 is TGCAGCGCGGGGACAGGAACTGATGAAAAACTGTTTTTT. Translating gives CSAGTGTDEKLFF.

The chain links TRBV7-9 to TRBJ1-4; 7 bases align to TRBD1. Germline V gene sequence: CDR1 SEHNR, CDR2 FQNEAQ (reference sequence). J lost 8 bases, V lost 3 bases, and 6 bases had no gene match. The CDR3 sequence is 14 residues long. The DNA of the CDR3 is TGTGCCAGCAGCTTCCAGGGGGTAGAGGAAAAACTGTTTTTT. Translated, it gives CASSFQGVEEKLFF. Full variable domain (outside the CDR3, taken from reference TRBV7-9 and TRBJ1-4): DTGVSQNPRHKITKRGQNVTFRCDPISEHNRLYWYRQTLGQGPEFLTYFQNEAQLEKSRLLSDRFSAERPKGSFSTLEIQRTEQGDSAMYLCASSFQGVEEKLFFGSGTQLSVL.

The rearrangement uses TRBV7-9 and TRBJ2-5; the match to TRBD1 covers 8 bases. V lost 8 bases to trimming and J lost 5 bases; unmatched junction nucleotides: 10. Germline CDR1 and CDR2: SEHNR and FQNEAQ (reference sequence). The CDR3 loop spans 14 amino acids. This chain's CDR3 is CASGPDRAYETQYF. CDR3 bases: TGTGCCAGCGGACCGGACAGGGCGTATGAGACCCAGTACTTC.

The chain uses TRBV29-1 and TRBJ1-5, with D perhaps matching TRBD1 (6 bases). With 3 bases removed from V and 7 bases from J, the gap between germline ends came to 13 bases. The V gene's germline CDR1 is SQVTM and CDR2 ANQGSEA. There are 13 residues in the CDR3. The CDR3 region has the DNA TGCAGCGTTGATACAGGGTCGGGACAGCCCCAGCATTTT. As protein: CSVDTGSGQPQHF.

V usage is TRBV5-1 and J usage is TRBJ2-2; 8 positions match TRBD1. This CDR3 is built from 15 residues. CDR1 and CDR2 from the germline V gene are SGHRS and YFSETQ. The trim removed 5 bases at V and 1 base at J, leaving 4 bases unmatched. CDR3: CASSSTGENTGELFF. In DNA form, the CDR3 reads TGCGCCAGCAGTTCGACAGGGGAGAACACCGGGGAGCTGTTTTTT.

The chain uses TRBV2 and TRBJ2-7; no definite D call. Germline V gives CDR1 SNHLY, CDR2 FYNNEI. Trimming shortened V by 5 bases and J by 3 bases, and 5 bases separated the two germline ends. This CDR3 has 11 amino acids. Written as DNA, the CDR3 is TGTGCCAGCAGTTCTGTCTACGAGCAGTACTTC. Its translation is CASSSVYEQYF.

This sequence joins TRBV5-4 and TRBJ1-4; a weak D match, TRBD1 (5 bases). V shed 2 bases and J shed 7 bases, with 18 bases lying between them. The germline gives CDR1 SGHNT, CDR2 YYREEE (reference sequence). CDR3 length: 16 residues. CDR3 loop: CASSFPPGVRSEKLFF. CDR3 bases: TGTGCCAGCAGCTTCCCCCCGGGGGTGAGGAGTGAAAAACTGTTTTTT.